One and the same sample provided the 29 T cell receptor beta chains below, sequenced in a study of regulatory T cells in long-lasting Graves disease. Time point meaning: persistent/refractory GD, antithyroid drugs over 5 years with positive TRAb. After RNA was extracted from PBMCs, the TCR library was made from it. For TCR beta, libraries came from iRepertoire HTBI primers and Arm-PCR of CDR3 regions. TCRdb re-called the multiplex PCR reads with MiXCR, one entry per CDR3 protein. The sample shows approximately 500,000 distinct CDR3 sequences, approximately 21% of them seen only once. This specimen consisted of peripheral blood mononuclear cells (PBMCs), obtained when the disease was refractory, from a patient treated with antithyroid drugs. These receptors all come from a female donor with Graves disease.

This clonotype was observed a handful of times. The chain links TRBV7-9 to TRBJ1-1, with TRBD1 as a possible D gene (6 bases). The V end was cut by 4 bases, the J end by 7 bases, with 10 bases between. The germline gives CDR1 SEHNR, CDR2 FQNEAQ (reference sequence). This CDR3 region has 12 residues. For the CDR3, the DNA is TGTGCCAGCAGCTCCGGGACATTTGAAGCTTTCTTT. This translates into CASSSGTFEAFF. The whole variable domain, remainder taken from reference TRBV7-9 and TRBJ1-1, is DTGVSQNPRHKITKRGQNVTFRCDPISEHNRLYWYRQTLGQGPEFLTYFQNEAQLEKSRLLSDRFSAERPKGSFSTLEIQRTEQGDSAMYLCASSSGTFEAFFGQGTRLTVV.

This clonotype was seen ten or more times. The chain employs TRBV28 and TRBJ2-7; weak D call: TRBD1 (5 bases). Germline V CDR1 and CDR2: MDHEN, SYDVKM. The V end was cut by 3 bases, the J end by 2 bases, with 11 bases between. The CDR3 is 14 residues long. This CDR3 is CASSFQGIAYEQYF. The CDR3 DNA is TGTGCCAGCAGTTTTCAGGGTATCGCCTACGAGCAGTACTTC.

Concerning this clonotype: This may stem from a read error, because a much larger clone lies one nucleotide away. V gene TRBV2 combines with J gene TRBJ1-5; maybe TRBD1 (5 bases). Per germline, CDR1 SNHLY and CDR2 FYNNEI. The CDR3 is made up of 16 amino acids. Trimming stripped 3 bases from V and 3 bases from J, with 15 bases between. DNA for the CDR3: TGTGCCAGCAGTGACCGGGGTGACAGCTACAATCAGCCCCAGCATTTT. This gives the protein CASSDRGDSYNQPQHF.

The chain links TRBV27 to TRBJ2-2; D perhaps matches TRBD1 (5 bases). This CDR3 spans 15 amino acids. The germline V and J ends were trimmed by 4 bases and 3 bases, with 12 bases remaining between them. Germline V CDR1 and CDR2: MNHEY, SMNVEV (reference sequence). CDR3 in amino acids: CASSSGSPYTGELFF. The CDR3 DNA reads TGTGCCAGCAGTTCAGGGTCGCCGTACACCGGGGAGCTGTTTTTT.

Notes on this clonotype: One end of the junction does not line up with germline, which may come from a read error. The rearrangement uses TRBV3-1 and TRBJ1-6; no clear D gene. The CDR3 loop spans 13 amino acids. Germline CDR1 and CDR2: LGHDT and YNNKEL (reference sequence). CDR3 in DNA: TGTGCCAGCAGGCAAGTAGGCGGTTCACCCCTCCACTTT. Protein sequence: CASRQVGGSPLHF.

At least ten counts were recorded for this clonotype. The chain has TRBV11-2 and TRBJ2-3; TRBD1 is a possible D gene (6 bases). CDR3 length: 14 amino acids. The V end was cut by 6 bases, the J end by 1 base, with 11 bases between. Germline CDR1 is SGHAT and CDR2 is FQNNGV. CDR3 nucleotide sequence: TGTGCCAGCAGAACAGGGTATGGCACAGATACGCAGTATTTT. Protein product: CASRTGYGTDTQYF.

This clonotype showed up many times. The V gene is TRBV28, the J gene TRBJ1-4; TRBD1 agrees at 7 bases. Germline-derived CDR1 and CDR2 are MDHEN and SYDVKM. There are 15 residues in the CDR3. The trim removed 5 bases at V and 5 bases at J, leaving 8 bases unmatched. CDR3: CASSIYRGPNEKLFF. CDR3 DNA: TGTGCCAGCAGTATCTACAGGGGTCCCAATGAAAAACTGTTTTTT. Drawing the rest from reference TRBV28 and TRBJ1-4, the complete variable domain is DVKVTQSSRYLVKRTGEKVFLECVQDMDHENMFWYRQDPGLGLRLIYFSYDVKMKEKGDIPEGYSVSREKKERFSLILESASTNQTSMYLCASSIYRGPNEKLFFGSGTQLSVL.

In this sample, this clonotype turned up many times. The chain recombines TRBV5-1 with TRBJ1-2; D may be TRBD1 (6 bases). The CDR3 is 16 amino acids. The V gene lost 1 base and the J gene lost 3 bases, with 16 bases spanning the gap. The germline V gene encodes CDR1 SGHRS and CDR2 YFSETQ. For the CDR3, the DNA is TGCGCCAGCAGCTTGACCTCCAGGGGACAAGACTATGGCTACACCTTC. Translating gives CASSLTSRGQDYGYTF. Variable domain in full (rest from reference TRBV5-1 and TRBJ1-2): KAGVTQTPRYLIKTRGQQVTLSCSPISGHRSVSWYQQTPGQGLQFLFEYFSETQRNKGNFPGRFSGRQFSNSRSEMNVSTLELGDSALYLCASSLTSRGQDYGYTFGSGTRLTVV.

The chain employs TRBV7-9 and TRBJ1-2; D gene unclear. The CDR3 runs to 15 residues. Trimming removed 5 bases from V and 5 bases from J, with 18 bases in between. Germline-derived CDR1 and CDR2 are SEHNR and FQNEAQ (reference sequence). CDR3 nucleotides: TGTGCCAGCAGCAGAGGCGGAAGCAAGGGTTATGGCTACACCTTC. Residues: CASSRGGSKGYGYTF.

The chain carries TRBV7-9 and TRBJ2-1; 10 bases line up with TRBD2. Germline V gene sequence: CDR1 SEHNR, CDR2 FQNEAQ (reference sequence). The trim removed 5 bases at V and 10 bases at J, leaving 17 bases unmatched. CDR3 length: 17 residues. CDR3 loop: CASSTGLAGGRRLEQFF. CDR3 in DNA: TGTGCCAGCAGCACGGGATTAGCGGGAGGCCGCCGCTTGGAGCAGTTCTTC. The full variable domain, rest sourced from reference TRBV7-9 and TRBJ2-1, is DTGVSQNPRHKITKRGQNVTFRCDPISEHNRLYWYRQTLGQGPEFLTYFQNEAQLEKSRLLSDRFSAERPKGSFSTLEIQRTEQGDSAMYLCASSTGLAGGRRLEQFFGPGTRLTVL.

This clonotype was seen many times. The J gene is TRBJ1-1, the V gene TRBV24-1; D is possibly TRBD1 (6 bases). The CDR3 loop spans 15 amino acids. CDR1 and CDR2 (germline): KGHDR, SFDVKD. Trimming pared 3 bases from V and 1 base from J, leaving 11 bases between. DNA for the CDR3: TGTGCCACCAGTGATGGACAGAGCCGGAACACTGAAGCTTTCTTT. It is translated as CATSDGQSRNTEAFF.

This rearrangement joins TRBV27 to TRBJ1-2; D is ambiguous. V was shortened by 3 bases and J by 10 bases, with 15 bases between the two germline ends. This CDR3 spans 13 amino acids. Germline assignment: CDR1 MNHEY and CDR2 SMNVEV (reference sequence). CDR3 sequence (DNA): TGTGCCAGCAGTTTCGGTCCGTGGGGAGACTACACCTTC. This codes for CASSFGPWGDYTF.

This clonotype came up many times. This sequence joins TRBV28 and TRBJ2-7, with 9 bases that match TRBD1. The ends lost 4 bases at V and 5 bases at J; junction bases unmatched: 6. The CDR3 extends over 14 amino acids. Germline assignment: CDR1 MDHEN and CDR2 SYDVKM. CDR3 loop: CASSSGTGFHEQYF. CDR3 nucleotide sequence: TGTGCCAGCAGTTCAGGGACAGGGTTCCACGAGCAGTACTTC.

This clonotype appeared many times. The chain employs TRBV6-5 and TRBJ2-5, with D possibly TRBD1 on 7 matching bases. CDR1 and CDR2 from the germline V gene are MNHEY and SVGAGI. V gave up 0 bases and J gave up 4 bases, with 12 bases separating them. The CDR3 is made up of 15 amino acids. The CDR3 region has the DNA TGTGCCAGCAGTTACTCAGCAGGGGGGTTAGAGACCCAGTACTTC. This codes for CASSYSAGGLETQYF.

The chain uses TRBV7-9 and TRBJ1-2, with a weak D call TRBD1 (5 bases). CDR1 is SEHNR, CDR2 FQNEAQ, per germline (reference sequence). This CDR3 is 13 amino acids long. Trimming took off 4 bases at V and 4 bases at J, with 10 bases between the two ends. The CDR3 coding sequence is TGTGCCAGCAGCTCCTCCGACAGCTATGGCTACACCTTC. This encodes CASSSSDSYGYTF.

The sample holds a few counts of this clonotype. V gene TRBV18 combines with J gene TRBJ1-4, with D perhaps TRBD1 (5 bases). CDR3 size: 14 residues. Trimming took off 3 bases at V and 8 bases at J, with 13 bases between the two ends. Per germline, CDR1 KGHSH and CDR2 LQKENI. In DNA, the CDR3 is TGTGCCAGCTCACCTCCCGGGGACCAAGAAAAACTGTTTTTT. Translation gives CASSPPGDQEKLFF.

This clonotype was picked up many times. This rearrangement joins TRBV20-1 to TRBJ1-4; D is perhaps TRBD1 (6 bases). V lost 6 bases to trimming and J lost 7 bases, with 21 bases between them. Germline values: CDR1 DFQATT, CDR2 SNEGSKA (reference sequence). This CDR3 comprises 15 residues. CDR3 sequence: CSAQLRAGDGEKLFF. The CDR3 coding sequence is TGCAGTGCCCAGCTAAGGGCAGGGGACGGTGAAAAACTGTTTTTT.

This clonotype was seen repeatedly, ten times or more. Possible read error: a much larger clone is one base away. The rearrangement uses TRBV28 and TRBJ2-7, with TRBD1 identical over 9 bases. V dropped 6 bases and J dropped 0; count of bases not matched to a gene: 3. The CDR3 spans 14 residues. Germline-derived CDR1 and CDR2 are MDHEN and SYDVKM. In nucleotides, the CDR3 is TGTGCCAGCAGATGGGACAGGGACTCCTACGAGCAGTACTTC. Protein sequence: CASRWDRDSYEQYF.

This clonotype showed up just a few times. The chain carries TRBV11-2 and TRBJ1-3; D not certain. The CDR3 is 15 amino acids. Trimming pared 2 bases from V and 4 bases from J, leaving 12 bases between. Germline loops: CDR1 SGHAT, CDR2 FQNNGV. The CDR3 DNA reads TGTGCCAGCAGCTTAAGTCAGCTCTCCGGAAACACCATATATTTT. Translating it yields CASSLSQLSGNTIYF.

This clonotype has a count of ten or more. The rearrangement uses TRBV28 and TRBJ1-1, with D possibly TRBD1 on 6 matching bases. The germline CDR1 and CDR2 sequences are MDHEN and SYDVKM. This CDR3 is built from 14 residues. V was trimmed by 4 bases and J by 3 bases, leaving 12 bases between them. CDR3 coding DNA: TGTGCCAGCAGTTCCCAGGGGCAATACACTGAAGCTTTCTTT. It encodes CASSSQGQYTEAFF.

In its sample, this clonotype was seen a few times. V and J are TRBV4-1 and TRBJ2-5, with 7 bases matching TRBD1. The germline CDR1 and CDR2 sequences are MGHRA and YSYEKL. The junction had 5 bases not matched to a gene; V was cut back by 3 bases and J by 10 bases. The CDR3 contains 12 residues. The chain's CDR3 is CASSQDHRGQYF. The CDR3 nucleotides are TGCGCCAGCAGCCAGGACCACAGGGGCCAGTACTTC.

In its sample, this clonotype was seen many times. CDR3 nucleotides: TGTGCCAGCGGAGGGGGCATCGGGGAGCTGTTTTTT. Translation gives CASGGGIGELFF. The chain uses TRBV28 and TRBJ2-2; D may be TRBD1 (7 bases). V lost 8 bases, J lost 7 bases, and 11 bases lay in between. CDR1 is MDHEN, CDR2 SYDVKM, per germline. CDR3 size: 12 residues.

This clonotype appeared many times. This rearrangement joins TRBV6-1 to TRBJ1-5; weak D call: TRBD1 (6 bases). V was trimmed by 3 bases and J by 6 bases, leaving 12 bases between them. Germline V CDR1 and CDR2: MNHNS, SASEGT. The CDR3 has 14 residues. This CDR3 is CASSDTGIGQPQHF. CDR3 sequence (DNA): TGTGCCAGCAGTGATACAGGGATTGGTCAGCCCCAGCATTTT.

This clonotype was observed many times. The V call is TRBV20-1, the J call TRBJ2-7; 7 bases map to TRBD2. Germline V CDR1 and CDR2: DFQATT, SNEGSKA (reference sequence). Trimming at V came to 8 bases and at J to 3 bases, leaving 4 bases not matched to a gene. The CDR3 consists of 11 residues. The CDR3 DNA reads TGCAGTTGCGCTAGCGGCTACGAGCAGTACTTC. This codes for CSCASGYEQYF.

This clonotype was picked up many times. The chain couples TRBV28 to TRBJ1-2; D may be TRBD1 (5 bases). Germline values: CDR1 MDHEN, CDR2 SYDVKM. CDR3 length equals 14 residues. Deletions cut 6 bases from V and 4 bases from J, with 15 bases between. CDR3 protein: CASRTPDSTYGYTF. The CDR3, as DNA: TGTGCCAGCAGAACTCCTGACAGCACCTATGGCTACACCTTC.

This clonotype was seen once. The chain joins TRBV12-3 or TRBV12-4 to TRBJ2-5, with a tentative D call TRBD2 (9 bases). The J call may not be correct, given that the DNA end is closer to TRBJ2-1. The CDR3 covers 15 residues. The CDR3: CASSPGGGGDNEQFF. The CDR3 region has the DNA TGTGCCAGCAGTCCAGGGGGCGGGGGGGACAATGAGCAGTTCTTC.

In nucleotides, the CDR3 is TGTGCCAGCAGTTCCGGACAGGATAACACCGGGGAGCTGTTTTTT. Its translation: CASSSGQDNTGELFF. This chain joins TRBV28 and TRBJ2-2, with 7 bases that match TRBD1. The germline V gene encodes CDR1 MDHEN and CDR2 SYDVKM. The CDR3 is 15 amino acids. Unmatched junction bases numbered 4, after V lost 4 bases and J lost 2 bases.

This sequence joins TRBV24-1 and TRBJ2-1; no definite D call. Germline V CDR1 and CDR2: KGHDR, SFDVKD. The germline V and J ends were trimmed by 5 bases and 2 bases, with 9 bases remaining between them. This CDR3 is 14 amino acids long. For the CDR3, the DNA is TGTGCCACCAGTGGGCAGTGGCCCTACAATGAGCAGTTCTTC. Translating gives CATSGQWPYNEQFF.

This clonotype showed up many times. The V gene is TRBV7-6, the J gene TRBJ1-1; D is perhaps TRBD1 (5 bases). Trimming shortened V by 5 bases and J by 7 bases, and 14 bases separated the two germline ends. The germline V gene encodes CDR1 SGHVS and CDR2 FNYEAQ. The CDR3 contains 13 residues. The CDR3 sequence: CASSPSGGFEAFF. CDR3 coding DNA: TGTGCCAGCAGCCCCTCGGGGGGGTTTGAAGCTTTCTTT.